The next 20 T cell receptor beta chains were all read from a single sample in a study of CD8+CD57+ T cells in acquired aplastic anemia. The patients chosen for sequencing had shown expansion of CD8+CD57+ cells (detected by flow cytometry). Genomic DNA templated the TCR beta VDJ and CDR3 profiling. Each CDR3 protein is one row after TCRdb ran MiXCR on the reads. The sample records approximately 250,000 distinct CDR3 sequences, approximately 86% being singletons. The specimen sequenced was sorted CD4+, CD8+, or CD8+CD57+ T cells (not recorded which) from PBMCs. The receptor set was obtained from a human donor with aplastic anemia.

Details on this clonotype: Compared with germline, one end of the junction differs, possibly owing to a read error. The CDR3 DNA reads as TGTGCTAGCACCCTCAGGGCAGGGGGAACCGGGCAGCTGTTT. It specifies CASTLRAGGTGQLF. The chain uses TRBV7-7 and TRBJ2-3; the match to TRBD1 covers 7 bases. The CDR3 consists of 14 residues. Germline loops: CDR1 SSHAT, CDR2 FNYEAQ (reference sequence).

Regarding this clonotype: A much larger clonotype is one base distant, so this may be a read error. The V call is TRBV9, the J call TRBJ2-1; 10 bases map to TRBD2. CDR3 length: 16 residues. CDR1 SGDLS and CDR2 YYNGEE come from the germline V gene. CDR3 DNA: TGTGACAGCAGCGGGGGGGACCGACAGGGAGGAAACAAGCAGTTCTTC. Translated, it gives CDSSGGDRQGGNKQFF.

Points on this clonotype: One junction end does not reproduce the germline sequence, and a read error may be involved. V and J are TRBV7-7 and TRBJ2-3, with TRBD2 as a possible D gene (6 bases). CDR1 and CDR2 from the germline V gene are SSHAT and FNYEAQ (reference sequence). The CDR3 sequence is 14 residues long. The CDR3: CASSSAGGAVLWYF. As DNA, the CDR3 is TGTGCTAGCAGCTCCGCCGGGGGAGCTGTTTTGTGGTATTTT. Variable domain in full (rest from reference TRBV7-7 and TRBJ2-3): GAGVSQSPRYKVTKRGQDVTLRCDPISSHATLYWYQQALGQGPEFLTYFNYEAQPDKSGLPSDRFSAERPEGSISTLTIQRTEQRDSAMYRCASSSAGGAVLWYFGPGTRLTVL.

The count of this clonotype is one. The chain joins TRBV9 to TRBJ1-1; D not resolved. The germline V gene encodes CDR1 SGDLS and CDR2 YYNGEE. Trimming removed 3 bases at V and 13 bases at J, with 25 bases between. The CDR3 has 15 residues. The CDR3 DNA follows: TGTGCCAGCAGCGCCGTGACTAGCGGAAACGATACGCATTTCTTT. The encoded protein is CASSAVTSGNDTHFF.

This rearrangement joins TRBV9 to TRBJ1-5; the D gene is possibly TRBD1 (5 bases). Germline CDR1 reads SGDLS; CDR2 reads YYNGEE. V dropped 2 bases and J dropped 4 bases, with 13 bases sitting between them. This CDR3 is built from 15 residues. The CDR3 sequence is CASSVGAADNQPQHF. The CDR3 region has the DNA TGTGCCAGCAGCGTCGGGGCAGCCGATAATCAGCCCCAGCATTTT.

This chain uses TRBV7-3 with TRBJ1-2; D possibly corresponds to TRBD1 (5 bases). CDR3 length: 15 amino acids. The germline V gene has CDR1 SGHTA and CDR2 FQGTGA. Trimming took 0 bases from V and 10 from J, leaving 18 bases between them. CDR3 sequence (DNA): TGTGCCAGCAGCTTAACCGGGGCCTACGAGCAGTACTACACCTTC. Amino acid sequence: CASSLTGAYEQYYTF.

About this clonotype: Lacking the conserved final phenylalanine or tryptophan, this CDR3 likely reflects a read error. No DNA is shown, since the ends of the CDR3 on it are uncertain; the CDR3 is the one TCRdb lists. The chain recombines TRBV7-3 with TRBJ2-4; the D segment call TRBD1 is taken from the table without a DNA check. 12 amino acids form the CDR3, both terminal residues included. The V gene's germline CDR1 is SGHTA and CDR2 FQGTGA. The CDR3 sequence is CASSLGGTGPNV.

The chain's CDR3 is CASSQGSYEQYV. The CDR3, as DNA: TGTGCCAGCAGCCAGGGTAGCTACGAGCAGTACGTC. This chain uses TRBV6-5 with TRBJ2-7, with a possible D match to TRBD1 (5 bases). CDR1 and CDR2 (germline): MNHEY, SVGAGI. Trimming shortened V by 6 bases and J by 3 bases, and 9 bases separated the two germline ends. The CDR3 covers 12 residues.

The rearrangement uses TRBV5-6 and TRBJ2-3, with 12 bases aligning to TRBD2. V lost 4 bases to trimming and J lost 11 bases; unmatched junction nucleotides: 11. Germline V lookup: CDR1 SGHDT, CDR2 YYEEEE. CDR3 length equals 15 residues. The CDR3 protein is CASSSLAGGLDEQYF. The CDR3 DNA follows: TGTGCCAGCAGCAGTCTAGCGGGGGGGCTCGATGAGCAGTATTTT.

This rearrangement joins TRBV7-2 to TRBJ1-4; D remains unclear. This CDR3 has 17 residues. The germline V and J ends were trimmed by 5 bases and 8 bases, with 24 bases remaining between them. The germline V gene has CDR1 SGHTA and CDR2 FQGNSA. CDR3 region: CASSLPGCSGIGEKLFF. The CDR3, as DNA: TGTGCCAGCAGCCTACCGGGTTGTAGCGGAATAGGCGAAAAACTGTTTTTT.

This clonotype appeared a few times. CDR3 nucleotide sequence: TGTGCCAGCAGTTTAAGAGGGGGGGTTCCCGCAACTAATGAAAAACTGTTTTTT. Its protein product is CASSLRGGVPATNEKLFF. The rearrangement joins TRBV27 to TRBJ1-4; a possible D gene is TRBD1 (6 bases). CDR1 is MNHEY and CDR2 is SMNVEV in the germline V gene (reference sequence). The length of the CDR3 is 18 residues. V was shortened by 2 bases and J by 0 bases, with 16 bases between the two germline ends. The whole variable domain, remainder taken from reference TRBV27 and TRBJ1-4, is EAQVTQNPRYLITVTGKKLTVTCSQNMNHEYMSWYRQDPGLGLRQIYYSMNVEVTDKGDVPEGYKVSRKEKRNFPLILESPSPNQTSLYFCASSLRGGVPATNEKLFFGSGTQLSVL.

With regard to this clonotype: A junction end diverges from the germline sequence, so it may reflect a read error. This chain joins TRBV7-9 and TRBJ2-3, with D tentatively TRBD1 (7 bases). Germline CDR1 and CDR2: SEHNR and FQNEAQ (reference sequence). The CDR3 is 14 residues long. CDR3 protein: CASSQGGGNGPEEF. The CDR3 DNA reads TGTGCCAGCAGCCAGGGGGGCGGAAACGGTCCGGAGGAGTTT.

About this clonotype itself: Its ends do not fully match the called genes, so a read error is possible. V gene TRBV2 combines with J gene TRBJ2-5; D remains ambiguous. This CDR3 comprises 13 residues. Germline loops: CDR1 SNHLY, CDR2 FYNNEI. The DNA of the CDR3 is TGTGCCAGCGGGCACGGCGTCCAAGATACGCAGTATTTC. Protein: CASGHGVQDTQYF.

This clonotype has only one observation. The chain recombines TRBV15 with TRBJ2-3; D is perhaps TRBD2 (6 bases). The J call is in doubt because the DNA end fits TRBJ2-7 better. The CDR3 covers 14 residues. Germline V gives CDR1 LNHNV, CDR2 YYDKDF (reference sequence). CDR3 sequence (DNA): TGTGCCACCAGCAGAGACAGCGGGCAAGATACGCAGTACTTC. Amino acid sequence: CATSRDSGQDTQYF.

V is TRBV5-4 and J is TRBJ1-2; D remains unclear. CDR3 size: 19 residues. In germline, CDR1 is SGHNT, CDR2 YYREEE (reference sequence). The ends were cut back, 2 bases at V and 3 bases at J, with 26 bases in the middle. CDR3 residues: CASSFTSAGGLLSHYGYTF. The CDR3 nucleotides read TGTGCCAGCAGCTTTACTAGCGCGGGAGGGCTTCTCAGCCACTATGGCTACACCTTC.

This rearrangement joins TRBV7-3 to TRBJ2-4; the D gene is possibly TRBD2 (5 bases). Germline V CDR1 and CDR2: SGHTA, FQGTGA. CDR3 size: 17 residues. Trimming stripped 2 bases from V and 4 bases from J, with 18 bases between. Here the CDR3 reads CASSLVGRTLAKNIQYF. CDR3 nucleotide sequence: TGTGCCAGCAGCTTAGTGGGGAGAACCTTAGCAAAAAACATTCAGTACTTC. Together with reference TRBV7-3 and TRBJ2-4, the CDR3 gives the full variable domain: GAGVSQTPSNKVTEKGKYVELRCDPISGHTALYWYRQSLGQGPEFLIYFQGTGAADDSGLPNDRFFAVRPEGSVSTLKIQRTERGDSAVYLCASSLVGRTLAKNIQYFGAGTRLSVL.

With respect to this clonotype: The junction differs from germline at one of its ends, possibly a read error. This rearrangement joins TRBV9 to TRBJ1-5; possible D gene TRBD1, 5 bases. The CDR3 consists of 15 residues. CDR1 is SGDLS, CDR2 YYNGEE, per germline. CDR3 residues: CASGQAGLIHQPQHF. The CDR3 DNA follows: TGTGCCAGCGGACAAGCTGGGTTAATTCATCAACCCCAGCATTTT.

In the case of this clonotype: Since a much larger clone is just one base distant, this may be a read error. The chain recombines TRBV11-3 with TRBJ1-4; D is possibly TRBD1 (5 bases). Trimming pared 0 bases from V and 3 bases from J, leaving 8 bases between. Looked up from germline, CDR1 is SGHNT and CDR2 is YENEEA. The CDR3 has 15 residues. The CDR3 sequence is CASSLDVTANEKLFF. The CDR3 DNA is TGTGCCAGCAGCTTAGATGTGACAGCTAATGAAAAACTGTTTTTT.

V gene TRBV19 combines with J gene TRBJ1-6; 7 nucleotides match TRBD1. Germline V lookup: CDR1 LNHDA, CDR2 SQIVND (reference sequence). The CDR3 spans 13 residues. The V gene end was trimmed by 4 bases and the J gene end by 11 bases; junction bases not matched to a gene: 5. CDR3 amino acids: CASSSTGATPLHF. CDR3 in DNA: TGTGCCAGTAGTAGTACAGGGGCGACACCCCTCCACTTT.

The chain has TRBV10-3 and TRBJ1-2, with a weak D call TRBD1 (5 bases). The V gene's germline CDR1 is ENHRY and CDR2 SYGVKD. CDR3 length: 14 amino acids. The V end was cut by 2 bases, the J end by 3 bases, with 10 bases between. CDR3 sequence reads: CAISERREDYGYTF. CDR3 in DNA: TGTGCCATCAGTGAGCGCAGGGAGGACTATGGCTACACCTTC.